This entry lists 13 T cell receptor beta chains sequenced from one sample in a study of cytomegalovirus exposure and HLA in healthy donors. Amplification used 60 Vbeta primers and 13 Jbeta primers. Here immunoSEQ multiplex PCR was the method, and the copy in TCRdb shows in-frame clones only, minus some. There are 150,000 to 200,000 clones in the sample; over 80% occur only once, and over 1.5% lies in the top ten. The sample consisted of PBMCs. The source of these receptors is a man in his forties in good health and CMV-seronegative.

This chain connects TRBV19 to TRBJ1-2; 8 bases agree with TRBD1. Germline assignment: CDR1 LNHDA and CDR2 SQIVND (reference sequence). V lost 6 bases and J lost 0; bases outside the gene matches: 9. This CDR3 region has 16 residues. CDR3: CASSRPRTGPNYGYTF. The CDR3 DNA follows: TGTGCCAGTAGCCGCCCCCGGACAGGGCCTAACTATGGCTACACCTTC.

J is TRBJ1-3 and V is TRBV5-5; D is perhaps TRBD1 (5 bases). The V gene's germline CDR1 is SGHKS and CDR2 YYEKEE (reference sequence). V lost 7 bases to trimming and J lost 0 bases, with 14 bases between them. This CDR3 is built from 15 residues. This CDR3 reads CASRPQGRSGNTIYF. Written as DNA, the CDR3 is TGTGCCAGCCGCCCTCAGGGCCGCTCTGGAAACACCATATATTTT.

As to this clone: One end of the junction is discordant with germline, which a read error may explain. The chain employs TRBV7-7 and TRBJ2-3; 7 bases line up with TRBD2. CDR3 length equals 15 residues. CDR1 and CDR2 (germline): SSHAT, FNYEAQ (reference sequence). The CDR3 bases are TGTGCTAGCAGCCGCGGGAGCGGGAGCACAGATACGCAGTATTTT. Translating gives CASSRGSGSTDTQYF.

V and J are TRBV5-8 and TRBJ1-5; 7 bases are shared with TRBD1. CDR3 length: 15 amino acids. Germline V lookup: CDR1 SGHTS, CDR2 YDEGEE. Losses at the gene ends were 7 bases for V and 0 bases for J; bases not matched to a gene: 7. The CDR3 sequence is CASQKTGLSNQPQHF. Written as DNA, the CDR3 is TGTGCCAGCCAGAAGACAGGGCTTAGCAATCAGCCCCAGCATTTT.

The chain couples TRBV18 to TRBJ2-3, with 9 bases identical to TRBD2. J gave up 0 bases and V 2 bases, and 6 bases lay outside the gene matches. The CDR3 length is 17 residues. Germline loops: CDR1 KGHSH, CDR2 LQKENI. The CDR3 loop reads CASSPFLTSGSTDTQYF. In DNA form, the CDR3 reads TGTGCCAGCTCACCATTTCTAACTAGCGGGAGCACAGATACGCAGTATTTT. Full variable domain (outside the CDR3, taken from reference TRBV18 and TRBJ2-3): NAGVMQNPRHLVRRRGQEARLRCSPMKGHSHVYWYRQLPEEGLKFMVYLQKENIIDESGMPKERFSAEFPKEGPSILRIQQVVRGDSAAYFCASSPFLTSGSTDTQYFGPGTRLTVL.

The chain carries TRBV7-2 and TRBJ1-6, with a possible D match to TRBD1 (5 bases). V was clipped by 6 bases and J by 3 bases, with 18 bases between them. Germline V CDR1 and CDR2: SGHTA, FQGNSA. The CDR3 has 17 residues. DNA of the CDR3: TGTGCCAGCAGTCACACACTCACGGGGGGCTATAATTCACCCCTCCACTTT. It is translated as CASSHTLTGGYNSPLHF.

V and J are TRBV5-4 and TRBJ1-2; D might be TRBD1 (5 bases). CDR1 and CDR2 (germline): SGHNT, YYREEE (reference sequence). V gave up 4 bases and J gave up 4 bases, with 11 bases separating them. The CDR3 is 13 amino acids. The CDR3 spells CASSQDRGYGYTF. Written as DNA, the CDR3 is TGTGCCAGCAGCCAAGACAGAGGCTATGGCTACACCTTC.

The CDR3 DNA reads TGTGCCAGTAACGGAGGGTTCACCGGGGAGCTGTTTTTT. Its protein is CASNGGFTGELFF. The rearrangement uses TRBV19 and TRBJ2-2; D is perhaps TRBD2 (6 bases). V gave up 7 bases and J gave up 4 bases, with 10 bases separating them. The CDR3 is 13 residues long. Germline-derived CDR1 and CDR2 are LNHDA and SQIVND (reference sequence).

The chain links TRBV28 to TRBJ1-1; D is unresolved. The V end was cut by 7 bases, the J end by 4 bases, with 19 bases between. The CDR3 covers 15 residues. Germline V gene lookup returns CDR1 MDHEN and CDR2 SYDVKM. The CDR3 DNA sequence: TGTGCCAGCAAAACCGGGGTGGAGGGTCGCACTGAAGCTTTCTTT. It is translated as CASKTGVEGRTEAFF.

This sequence joins TRBV5-1 and TRBJ2-5; no clear D gene. CDR3 size: 14 residues. CDR1 is SGHRS and CDR2 is YFSETQ in the germline V gene. The V and J ends lost 0 bases and 4 bases respectively, with 10 bases between them. For the CDR3, the DNA is TGCGCCAGCAGCTTGGTGGGCGATTCAGAGACCCAGTACTTC. Its translation is CASSLVGDSETQYF.

The rearrangement joins TRBV15 to TRBJ1-2; 9 nucleotides line up with TRBD1. V lost 3 bases to trimming and J lost 4 bases; unmatched junction nucleotides: 0. This CDR3 is built from 13 residues. Germline CDR1 is LNHNV and CDR2 is YYDKDF (reference sequence). The CDR3 loop reads CATSRGQGYGYTF. DNA for the CDR3: TGTGCCACCAGCAGGGGACAGGGCTATGGCTACACCTTC.

This clone was detected once. This chain connects TRBV5-4 to TRBJ1-2, with D possibly matching TRBD1 (5 bases). Per the germline V gene, CDR1 is SGHNT and CDR2 is YYREEE (reference sequence). The length of the CDR3 is 17 residues. Trimming removed 2 bases at V and 4 bases at J, with 21 bases between. The CDR3 loop is CASSFSGPADFGYGYTF. CDR3 sequence (DNA): TGTGCCAGCAGCTTTTCAGGGCCTGCTGATTTTGGCTATGGCTACACCTTC.

This chain links TRBV5-1 with TRBJ2-7; 7 bases align to TRBD1. Germline CDR1 is SGHRS and CDR2 is YFSETQ. The V and J ends lost 4 bases and 0 bases, in that order; junction bases with no gene match: 10. The CDR3 is 16 residues long. This chain's CDR3 is CASSKLQGLSSYEQYF. Here the CDR3 DNA reads TGCGCCAGCAGCAAATTACAGGGGTTAAGCTCCTACGAGCAGTACTTC.